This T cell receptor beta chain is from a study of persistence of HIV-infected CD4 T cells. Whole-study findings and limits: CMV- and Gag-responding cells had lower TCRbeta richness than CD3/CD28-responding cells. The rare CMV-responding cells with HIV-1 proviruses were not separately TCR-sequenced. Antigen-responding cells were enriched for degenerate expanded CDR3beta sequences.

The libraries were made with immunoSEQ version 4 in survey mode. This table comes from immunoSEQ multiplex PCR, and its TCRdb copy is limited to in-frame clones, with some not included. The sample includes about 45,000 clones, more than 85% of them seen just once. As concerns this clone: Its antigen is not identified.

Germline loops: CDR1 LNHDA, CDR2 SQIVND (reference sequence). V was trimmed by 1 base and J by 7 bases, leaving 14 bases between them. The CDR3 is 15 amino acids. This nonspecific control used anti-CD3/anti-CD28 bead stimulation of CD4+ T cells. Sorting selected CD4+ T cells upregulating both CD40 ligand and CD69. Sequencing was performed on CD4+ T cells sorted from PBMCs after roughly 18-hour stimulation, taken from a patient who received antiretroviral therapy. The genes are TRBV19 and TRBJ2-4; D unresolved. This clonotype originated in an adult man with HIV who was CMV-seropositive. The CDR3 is CASSIAPGPRNIQYF. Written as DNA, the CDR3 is TGTGCCAGTAGTATAGCCCCGGGCCCCCGGAACATTCAGTACTTC. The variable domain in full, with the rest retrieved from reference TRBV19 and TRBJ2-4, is DGGITQSPKYLFRKEGQNVTLSCEQNLNHDAMYWYRQDPGQGLRLIYYSQIVNDFQKGDIAEGYSVSREKKESFPLTVTSAQKNPTAFYLCASSIAPGPRNIQYFGAGTRLSVL.